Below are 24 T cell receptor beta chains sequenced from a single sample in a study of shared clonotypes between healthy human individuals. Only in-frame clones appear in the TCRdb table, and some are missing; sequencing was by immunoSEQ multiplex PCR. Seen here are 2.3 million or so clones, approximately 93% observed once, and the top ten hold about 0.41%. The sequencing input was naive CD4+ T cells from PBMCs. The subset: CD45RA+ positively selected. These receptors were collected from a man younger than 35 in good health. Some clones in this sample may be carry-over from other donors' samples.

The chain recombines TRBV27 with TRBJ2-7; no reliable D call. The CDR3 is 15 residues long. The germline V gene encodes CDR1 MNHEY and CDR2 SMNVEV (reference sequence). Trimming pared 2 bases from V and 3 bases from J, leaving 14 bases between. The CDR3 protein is CASSLTLSLSYEQYF. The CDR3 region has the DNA TGTGCCAGCAGTTTAACCTTATCCCTTAGCTACGAGCAGTACTTC.

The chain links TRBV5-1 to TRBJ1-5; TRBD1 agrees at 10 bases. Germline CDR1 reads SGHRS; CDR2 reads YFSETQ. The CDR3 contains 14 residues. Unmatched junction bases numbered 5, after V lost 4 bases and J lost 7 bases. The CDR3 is CASSSGTGEQPQHF. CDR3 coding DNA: TGCGCCAGCAGCAGCGGGACAGGGGAACAGCCCCAGCATTTT.

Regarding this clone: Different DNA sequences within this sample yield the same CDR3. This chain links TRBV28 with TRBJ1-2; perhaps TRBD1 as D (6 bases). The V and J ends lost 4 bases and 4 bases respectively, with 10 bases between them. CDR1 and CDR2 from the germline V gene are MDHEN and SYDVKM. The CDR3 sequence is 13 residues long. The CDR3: CASSSHRAYGYTF. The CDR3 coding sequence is TGTGCCAGCAGTTCCCACAGGGCCTATGGCTACACCTTC.

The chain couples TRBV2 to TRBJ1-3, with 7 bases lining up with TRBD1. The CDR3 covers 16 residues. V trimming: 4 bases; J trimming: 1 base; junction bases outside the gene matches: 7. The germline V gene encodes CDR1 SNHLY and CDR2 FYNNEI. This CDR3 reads CASSGQGRISGNTIYF. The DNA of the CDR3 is TGTGCCAGCAGTGGACAGGGAAGAATATCTGGAAACACCATATATTTT.

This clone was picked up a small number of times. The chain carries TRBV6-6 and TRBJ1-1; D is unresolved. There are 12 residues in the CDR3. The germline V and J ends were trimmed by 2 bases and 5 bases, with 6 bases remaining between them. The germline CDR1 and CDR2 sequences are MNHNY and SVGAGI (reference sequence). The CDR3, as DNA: TGTGCCAGCAGTTACGGGAGGACTGAAGCTTTCTTT. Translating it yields CASSYGRTEAFF.

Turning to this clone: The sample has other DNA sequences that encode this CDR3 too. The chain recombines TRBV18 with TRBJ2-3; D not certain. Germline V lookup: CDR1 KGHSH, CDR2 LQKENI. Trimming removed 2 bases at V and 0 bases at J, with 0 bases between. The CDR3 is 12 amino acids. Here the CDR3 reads CASSPSTDTQYF. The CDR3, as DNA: TGTGCCAGCTCACCAAGCACAGATACGCAGTATTTT.

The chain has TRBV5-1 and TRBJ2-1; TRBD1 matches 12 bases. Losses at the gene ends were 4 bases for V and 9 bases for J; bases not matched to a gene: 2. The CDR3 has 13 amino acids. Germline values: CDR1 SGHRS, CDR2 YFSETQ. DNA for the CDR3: TGCGCCAGCAGCCTGGGACAGGGGGCTGAGCAGTTCTTC. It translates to CASSLGQGAEQFF.

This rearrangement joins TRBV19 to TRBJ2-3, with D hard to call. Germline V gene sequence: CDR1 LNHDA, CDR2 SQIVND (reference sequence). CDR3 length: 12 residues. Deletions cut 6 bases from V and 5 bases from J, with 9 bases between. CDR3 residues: CASSQPGDTQYF. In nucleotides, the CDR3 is TGTGCCAGTAGCCAACCCGGAGATACGCAGTATTTT.

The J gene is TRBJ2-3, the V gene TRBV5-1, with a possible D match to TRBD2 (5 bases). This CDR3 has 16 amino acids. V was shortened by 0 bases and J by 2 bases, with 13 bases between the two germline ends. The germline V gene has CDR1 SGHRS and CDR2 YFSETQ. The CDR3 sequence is CASSLGERTFTDTQYF. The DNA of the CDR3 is TGCGCCAGCAGCTTGGGGGAACGGACTTTCACAGATACGCAGTATTTT.

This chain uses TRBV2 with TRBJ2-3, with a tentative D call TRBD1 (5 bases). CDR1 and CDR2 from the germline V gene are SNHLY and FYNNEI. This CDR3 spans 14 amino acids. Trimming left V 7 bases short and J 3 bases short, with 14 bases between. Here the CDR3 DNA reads TGTGCCAGCATCCGGCTCTCAGGGACAGATACGCAGTATTTT. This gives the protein CASIRLSGTDTQYF.

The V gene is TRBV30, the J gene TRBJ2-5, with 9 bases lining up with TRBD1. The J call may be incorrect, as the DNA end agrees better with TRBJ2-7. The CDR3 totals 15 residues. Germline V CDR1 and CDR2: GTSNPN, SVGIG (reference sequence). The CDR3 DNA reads TGTGCCTGGAGTGTACCGGGACAGGGAGCACACGAGCAGTACTTC. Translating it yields CAWSVPGQGAHEQYF.

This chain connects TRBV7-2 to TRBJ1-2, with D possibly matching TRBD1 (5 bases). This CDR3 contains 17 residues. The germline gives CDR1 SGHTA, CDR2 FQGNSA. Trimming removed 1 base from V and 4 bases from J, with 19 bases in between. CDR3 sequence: CASSLGGGGRVVYGYTF. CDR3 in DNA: TGTGCCAGCAGCTTAGGCGGTGGTGGCAGGGTTGTCTATGGCTACACCTTC.

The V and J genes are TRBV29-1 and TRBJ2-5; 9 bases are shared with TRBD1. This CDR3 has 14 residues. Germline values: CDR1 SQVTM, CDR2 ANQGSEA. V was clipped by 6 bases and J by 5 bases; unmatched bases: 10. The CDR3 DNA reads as TGCAGCGTCTCGAGGGACAGGGTTAAGGAGACCCAGTACTTC. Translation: CSVSRDRVKETQYF.

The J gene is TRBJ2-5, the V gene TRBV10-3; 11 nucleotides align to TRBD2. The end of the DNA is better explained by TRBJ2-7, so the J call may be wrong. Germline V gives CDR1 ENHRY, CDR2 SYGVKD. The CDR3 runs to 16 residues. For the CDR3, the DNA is TGTGCCATCAGTGATTTAAGACTAGCGGGAACCTACGAGCAGTACTTC. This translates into CAISDLRLAGTYEQYF.

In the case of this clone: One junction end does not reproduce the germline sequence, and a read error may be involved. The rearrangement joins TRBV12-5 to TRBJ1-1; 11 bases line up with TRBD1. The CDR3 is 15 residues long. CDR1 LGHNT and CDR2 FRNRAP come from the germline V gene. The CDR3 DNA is TGTGCTAGTGATTTGGACAGGGGGCCGAACACTGAAGCTTTCTTT. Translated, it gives CASDLDRGPNTEAFF.

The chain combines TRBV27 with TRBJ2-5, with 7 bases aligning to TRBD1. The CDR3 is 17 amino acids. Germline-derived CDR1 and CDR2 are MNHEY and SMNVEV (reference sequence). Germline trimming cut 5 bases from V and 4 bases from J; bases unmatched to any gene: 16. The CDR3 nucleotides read TGTGCCAGCAGTCGCAGACTACAGGGGAGAGGGGGAGAGACCCAGTACTTC. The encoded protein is CASSRRLQGRGGETQYF.

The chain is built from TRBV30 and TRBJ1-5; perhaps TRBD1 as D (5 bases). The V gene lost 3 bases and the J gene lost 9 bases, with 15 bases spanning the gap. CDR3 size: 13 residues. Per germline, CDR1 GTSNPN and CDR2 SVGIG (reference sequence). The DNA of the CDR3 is TGTGCCTGGAGCGCAACAGGTTCAGGGCCCCAGCATTTT. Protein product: CAWSATGSGPQHF.

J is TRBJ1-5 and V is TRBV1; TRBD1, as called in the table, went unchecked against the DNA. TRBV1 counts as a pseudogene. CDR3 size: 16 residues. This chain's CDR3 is CTSSQDGSGAHQPQHF. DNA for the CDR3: TGCACCAGCAGCCAAGATGGTTCAGGGGCACATCAGCCCCAGCATTTT.

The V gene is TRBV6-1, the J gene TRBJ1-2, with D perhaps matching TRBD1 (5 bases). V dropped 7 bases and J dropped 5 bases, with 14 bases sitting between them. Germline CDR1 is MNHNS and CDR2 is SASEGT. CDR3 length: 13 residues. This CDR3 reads CASKDEPGYGYTF. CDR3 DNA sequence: TGTGCCAGCAAAGACGAGCCAGGGTATGGCTACACCTTC.

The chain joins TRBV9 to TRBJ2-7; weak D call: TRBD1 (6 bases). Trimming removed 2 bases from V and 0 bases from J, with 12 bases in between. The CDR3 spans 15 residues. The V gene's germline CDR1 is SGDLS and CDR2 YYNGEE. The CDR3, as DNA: TGTGCCAGCAGCGTGGGGGACACTTCCTCCTACGAGCAGTACTTC. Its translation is CASSVGDTSSYEQYF. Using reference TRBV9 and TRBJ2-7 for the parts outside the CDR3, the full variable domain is DSGVTQTPKHLITATGQRVTLRCSPRSGDLSVYWYQQSLDQGLQFLIQYYNGEERAKGNILERFSAQQFPDLHSELNLSSLELGDSALYFCASSVGDTSSYEQYFGPGTRLTVT.

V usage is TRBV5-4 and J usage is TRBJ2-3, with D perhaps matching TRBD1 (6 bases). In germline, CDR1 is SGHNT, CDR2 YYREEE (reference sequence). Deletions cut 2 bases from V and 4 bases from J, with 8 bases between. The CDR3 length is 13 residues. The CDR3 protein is CASSFSGADTQYF. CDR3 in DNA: TGTGCCAGCAGCTTCTCAGGGGCAGATACGCAGTATTTT.

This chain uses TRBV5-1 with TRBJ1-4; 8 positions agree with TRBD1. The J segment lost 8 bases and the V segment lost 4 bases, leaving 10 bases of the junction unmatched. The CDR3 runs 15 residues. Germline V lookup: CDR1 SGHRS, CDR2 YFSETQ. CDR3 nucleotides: TGCGCCAGCAGCCAGGGGGCCCGGACGTACGAAAAACTGTTTTTT. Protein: CASSQGARTYEKLFF.

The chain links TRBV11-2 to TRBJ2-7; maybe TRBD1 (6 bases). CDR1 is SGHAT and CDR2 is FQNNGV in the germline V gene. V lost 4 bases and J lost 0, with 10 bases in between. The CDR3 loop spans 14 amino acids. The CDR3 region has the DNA TGTGCCAGCAGCTCAACAGGGTCCTCCTACGAGCAGTACTTC. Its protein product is CASSSTGSSYEQYF.

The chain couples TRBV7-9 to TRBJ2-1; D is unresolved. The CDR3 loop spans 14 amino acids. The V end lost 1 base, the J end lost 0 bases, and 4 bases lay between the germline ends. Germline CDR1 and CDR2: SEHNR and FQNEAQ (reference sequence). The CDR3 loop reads CASSLVASYNEQFF. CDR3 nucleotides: TGTGCCAGCAGCTTAGTAGCCTCCTACAATGAGCAGTTCTTC.